The clone carrying this TCR beta chain was detected a few times. The PCR contained 60 Vbeta and 13 Jbeta primers. The assay was immunoSEQ multiplex PCR, and TCRdb's table has in-frame clones only and misses some. The table shows 120,000 or so clones, with about a sixth occurring only once. The data belong to a study of cytomegalovirus exposure and HLA in healthy donors. Germline CDR1 and CDR2: LGHNA and YSLEER. This CDR3 contains 13 residues. Trimming shortened V by 6 bases and J by 6 bases, and 14 bases separated the two germline ends. This clonotype was obtained from a female donor in good health and CMV-seropositive. Sequencing was done on a sample of PBMCs. This chain joins TRBV4-3 and TRBJ1-2; tentative D call: TRBD1 (5 bases). The CDR3 here is CASSRRDLDGYTF. The DNA of the CDR3 is TGCGCCAGCAGTCGCAGGGATCTGGATGGCTACACCTTC.